This T cell receptor (beta chain) derives from a study of STAT5B mutations in CD4+ large granular lymphocyte leukemia. Study outcomes and limitations: No patients shared main leukemic clonotypes, though 25% to 30% appeared at low frequency elsewhere.

Only in-frame clones appear in the TCRdb table, and some are missing; sequencing was by immunoSEQ multiplex PCR. The sample carries 40,000 to 55,000 clones, approximately 86% recorded once. Turning to this clone: The antigen remains unidentified.

This TCR was sampled from a human donor in good health. Material for sequencing was CD4+ T cells from blood buffy coats.

In DNA, the CDR3 is TGCGCCAGCAGCCCGACTAGCGGGAGTTCCTACGAGCAGTACTTC. Translating gives CASSPTSGSSYEQYF. The chain has TRBV5-1 and TRBJ2-7; TRBD2 agrees at 12 bases. From germline, CDR1 is SGHRS and CDR2 YFSETQ. This CDR3 spans 15 amino acids. V was pared by 4 bases and J by 1 base, with 3 bases of the junction left unmatched.